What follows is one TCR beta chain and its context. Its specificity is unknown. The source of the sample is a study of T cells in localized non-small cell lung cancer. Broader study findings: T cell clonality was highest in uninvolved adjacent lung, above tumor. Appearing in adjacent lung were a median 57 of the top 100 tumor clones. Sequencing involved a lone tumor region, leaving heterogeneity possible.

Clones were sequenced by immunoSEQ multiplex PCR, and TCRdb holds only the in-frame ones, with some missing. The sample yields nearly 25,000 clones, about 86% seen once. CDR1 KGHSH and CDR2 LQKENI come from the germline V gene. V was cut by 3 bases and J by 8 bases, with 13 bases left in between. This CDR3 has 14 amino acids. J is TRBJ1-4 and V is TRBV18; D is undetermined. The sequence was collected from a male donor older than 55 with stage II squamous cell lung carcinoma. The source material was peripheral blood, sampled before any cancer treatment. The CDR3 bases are TGTGCCAGCTCACCCGAGACTTCGCACGAAAAACTGTTTTTT. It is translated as CASSPETSHEKLFF.